This T cell receptor beta chain appears in the sequencing data of a study of shared clonotypes between healthy human individuals. Study details: Sampling drew on donors who were two women and three men aged 18 to 49.

As to this clone: A read error is the likely source, as a far larger clone sits one nucleotide away.

Healthy and HIV-negative, the adult donors had no recent acute infections or vaccinations. Generated by immunoSEQ multiplex PCR, the TCRdb table keeps only in-frame clones and is missing some. This sample carries some 530,000 clones, about 84% of them seen once, and the ten largest clones take 9.5% to 15%. The CDR3 runs to 11 residues. Germline V gene sequence: CDR1 SGHTA, CDR2 FQGTGA. The V and J genes are TRBV7-3 and TRBJ1-1, with D possibly matching TRBD1 (5 bases). Material: PBMCs. The TCR was taken from a woman aged 40 to 50 in good health. Some clones in this sample may be carry-over from other donors' samples. In DNA form, the CDR3 reads TGTGACAGCAGCTTGGGGGAGAAAGCTTTCTTT. Protein product: CDSSLGEKAFF.